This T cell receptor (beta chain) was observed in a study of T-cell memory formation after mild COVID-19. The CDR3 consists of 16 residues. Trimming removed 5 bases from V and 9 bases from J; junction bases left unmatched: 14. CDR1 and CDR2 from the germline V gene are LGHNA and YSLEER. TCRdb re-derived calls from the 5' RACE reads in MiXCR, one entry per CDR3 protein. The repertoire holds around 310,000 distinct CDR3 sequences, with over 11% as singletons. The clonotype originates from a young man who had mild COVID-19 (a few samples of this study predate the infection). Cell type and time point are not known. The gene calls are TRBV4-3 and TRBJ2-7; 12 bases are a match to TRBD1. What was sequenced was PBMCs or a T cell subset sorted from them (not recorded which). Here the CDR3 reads CASSVTGTGGLDGQYF. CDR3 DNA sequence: TGCGCCAGCAGCGTTACCGGGACAGGGGGCCTGGATGGGCAGTACTTC.